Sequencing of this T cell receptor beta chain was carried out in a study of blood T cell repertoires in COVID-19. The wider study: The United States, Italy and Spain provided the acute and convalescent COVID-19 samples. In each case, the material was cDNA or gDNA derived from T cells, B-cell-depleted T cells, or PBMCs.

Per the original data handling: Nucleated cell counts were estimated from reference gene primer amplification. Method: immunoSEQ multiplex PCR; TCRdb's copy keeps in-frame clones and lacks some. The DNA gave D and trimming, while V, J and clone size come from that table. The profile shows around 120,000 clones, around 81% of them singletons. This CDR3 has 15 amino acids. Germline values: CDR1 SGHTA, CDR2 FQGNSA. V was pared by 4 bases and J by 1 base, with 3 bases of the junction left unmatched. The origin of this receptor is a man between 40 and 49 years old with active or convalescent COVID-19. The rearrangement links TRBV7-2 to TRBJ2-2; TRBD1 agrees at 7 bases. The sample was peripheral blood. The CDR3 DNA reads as TGTGCCAGCAGCTCGGACAGGCTGAACACCGGGGAGCTGTTTTTT. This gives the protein CASSSDRLNTGELFF.